The rows below give T cell receptor beta chains drawn from one sample of a study of long-term antiretroviral therapy in people with HIV. Here immunoSEQ multiplex PCR was the method, and the copy in TCRdb shows in-frame clones only, minus some. The sample includes 30,000 to 40,000 clones, 60% to 75% seen only once; the top ten take 3% to 3.5%. The specimen was unsorted PBMCs, collected 3 years after starting antiretroviral therapy. The source is a man aged 50 to 59 with HIV. The CDR3 runs from the conserved cysteine through the conserved F or W. Fields, in order: clone size, J gene, D gene, CDR3 length, V gene, CDR3 DNA, CDR3 protein. The D gene is left open where the match is weak. Clone size appears in some rows only: once, few, many, or a class for an expanded clone.

- TRBJ2-3 TRBD2 16 TRBV18 TGTGCCAGCTCACCACAGGGCGGGAGGTCGGCAGATACGCAGTATTTT CASSPQGGRSADTQYF
- TRBJ1-4 TRBD1 13 TRBV29-1 TGCAGCGTTGCCCGGGACAGGGGAGAAAAACTGTTTTTT CSVARDRGEKLFF
- TRBJ2-5 - 13 TRBV6-5 TGTGCCAGCAGTGCAGAATTCGGGGAGACCCAGTACTTC CASSAEFGETQYF
- TRBJ1-1 - 16 TRBV27 TGTGCCAGCAGGCGGGCCGGGGGGGCTGGGAACACTGAAGCTTTCTTT CASRRAGGAGNTEAFF
- TRBJ2-1 - 13 TRBV5-4 TGTGCCAGCAGGACCGACTCCTACAATGAGCAGTTCTTC CASRTDSYNEQFF
- TRBJ1-2 - 12 TRBV28 TGTGCCAGCAGGAACACAGGGTCTGGCTACACCTTC CASRNTGSGYTF
- TRBJ2-7 - 14 TRBV7-2 TGTGCCAGCAGCCTGCGTGGCGGGACGGGGGAGCAGTACTTC CASSLRGGTGEQYF
- TRBJ1-2 - 11 TRBV7-2 TGTGCCAGCAGCCCCGGCCCTGGCTACACCTTC CASSPGPGYTF
- TRBJ1-5 - 14 TRBV28 TGTGCCAGCAGTTCCCCCGGCCGCAATCAGCCCCAGCATTTT CASSSPGRNQPQHF
- TRBJ1-5 - 13 TRBV6-6 TGTGCCAGCAGTTACTCCTATAGTGCCCCCCAGCATTTT CASSYSYSAPQHF
- TRBJ2-2 - 12 TRBV6-5 TGTGCCAGCAAGAGAAACACCGGGGAGCTGTTTTTT CASKRNTGELFF
- TRBJ2-7 - 13 TRBV11-3 TGTGCCAGCAGCATAACAGGGCGGGGCGAGCAGTACTTC CASSITGRGEQYF
- TRBJ2-1 TRBD2 17 TRBV7-9 TGTGCCAGCAGCGGGACTAGCGGGAGGGCTCTCGACAATGAGCAGTTCTTC CASSGTSGRALDNEQFF
once TRBJ2-1 TRBD2 17 TRBV18 TGTGCCAGCTCACCACCAGCGGGAGGGCCGGTAAACAATGAGCAGTTCTTC CASSPPAGGPVNNEQFF
few TRBJ2-7 - 13 TRBV7-2 TGTGCCAGCAGCCCAGACACGACCTACGAGCAGTACTTC CASSPDTTYEQYF
- TRBJ1-6 TRBD1 14 TRBV6-5 TGTGCCAGCACCCGACAGGGAAAGAATTCACCCCTCCACTTT CASTRQGKNSPLHF
- TRBJ2-1 TRBD2 14 TRBV9 TGTGCCAGCAGTCTTGGGACTAGCGGTCAAAGGCAGTTCTTC CASSLGTSGQRQFF
- TRBJ2-1 TRBD1 13 TRBV6-7 TGTGCCAGCAGTTCTCGGCAGGGGGAAGAGCAGTTCTTC CASSSRQGEEQFF
- TRBJ2-2 TRBD2 17 TRBV9 TGTGCCAGCAGCCCCCGGGGGACTAGCGGGAACACCGGGGAGCTGTTTTTT CASSPRGTSGNTGELFF
few TRBJ1-1 - 15 TRBV18 TGTGCCAGCTCACCATTCGGGGATCAAAACACTGAAGCTTTCTTT CASSPFGDQNTEAFF
once TRBJ1-1 - 15 TRBV18 TGTGCCAGCTCACCACCCCAGGGAGGTCAAACTGAAGCTTTCTTT CASSPPQGGQTEAFF
- TRBJ1-4 - 16 TRBV4-3 TGCGCCAGCAGCCAGTCTCCGACAGCCCCTTTAGATAAACTGTTTTTT CASSQSPTAPLDKLFF
few TRBJ2-1 - 16 TRBV7-2 TGTGCCAGCAGCTTATGGAGGGGGTTGGCCAACAATGAGCAGTTCTTC CASSLWRGLANNEQFF
- TRBJ2-3 TRBD1 16 TRBV11-3 TGTGCCAGCAGCCTCGGACAGGGAGAGGGCACAGATACGCAGTATTTT CASSLGQGEGTDTQYF
- TRBJ1-2 - 13 TRBV10-3 TGTGCCATCAGTGACCCAGGGTGGGATGGCTACACCTTC CAISDPGWDGYTF
- TRBJ2-7 - 15 TRBV4-2 TGTGCCAGCAGCCAAGGCGACAGAGTACCTGAGGAGCAGTACTTC CASSQGDRVPEEQYF
- TRBJ2-2 TRBD1 14 TRBV29-1 TGCAGCGTCGATACAGGGGGAAACACCGGGGAGCTGTTTTTT CSVDTGGNTGELFF
- TRBJ2-7 TRBD1 15 TRBV11-2 TGTGCCAGCAGCCCCGGACAGGGGGTTTCCTACGAGCAGTACTTC CASSPGQGVSYEQYF
- TRBJ2-5 - 15 TRBV4-3 TGCGCCAGCAGCCAAGGATTGGCGGGGCAAGAGACCCAGTACTTC CASSQGLAGQETQYF
- TRBJ2-2 TRBD2 17 TRBV5-6 TGTGCCAGCAGCCCGGGACTAGCGGGAGGACACACCGGGGAGCTGTTTTTT CASSPGLAGGHTGELFF
- TRBJ1-2 - 14 TRBV9 TGTGCCAGCTCCCCGATTGACAGTAACTATGGCTACACCTTC CASSPIDSNYGYTF
- TRBJ1-2 - 13 TRBV30 TGTGCCTGGAGGGAGCCACCGGGCTATGGCTACACCTTC CAWREPPGYGYTF
- TRBJ1-2 - 11 TRBV28 TGTGCCAGCAGTTTATTGGGTCGGCTCACCTTC CASSLLGRLTF
- TRBJ2-3 TRBD2 14 TRBV7-2 TGTGCCAGCAGTCTTAGCGGGTTCACGGATACGCAGTATTTT CASSLSGFTDTQYF
- TRBJ1-4 TRBD1 15 TRBV13 TGTGCCAGCAGCAGGGGACAGGGGGTGGGCGAAAAACTGTTTTTT CASSRGQGVGEKLFF
- TRBJ2-1 - 13 TRBV18 TGTGCCAGCCGATCAACGGAGGGCGGTGAGCAGTTCTTC CASRSTEGGEQFF
- TRBJ2-7 TRBD1 14 TRBV27 TGTGCCAGCACGCGGACAGGGGGGAGTTACGAGCAGTACTTC CASTRTGGSYEQYF
- TRBJ2-1 - 14 TRBV5-1 TGCGCCAGCAGCTCGCAGGGCTCCTACAATGAGCAGTTCTTC CASSSQGSYNEQFF
- TRBJ2-3 TRBD2 13 TRBV30 TGTGCCCGAGGAGCGGGAGGGGTGGATACGCAGTATTTT CARGAGGVDTQYF
- TRBJ1-2 TRBD1 14 TRBV11-2 TGTGCCAGCAGCTTAGATGGGACAGTCTATGGCTACACCTTC CASSLDGTVYGYTF